This T cell receptor (beta chain) was recovered during a study of STAT3 mutations in large granular lymphocyte leukemia. Sequenced by immunoSEQ multiplex PCR; TCRdb stores in-frame clones only, minus some. This table has roughly 29,000 clones, about 83% appearing once. In its sample, this clone was seen once. Its antigen is unknown. The V end was cut by 3 bases, the J end by 5 bases, with 11 bases between. CDR3 size: 14 residues. Germline V gene lookup returns CDR1 SNHLY and CDR2 FYNNEI. Whole-study findings and limits: In T-cell large granular lymphocyte leukemia, about half of patients showed multiple immunodominant subclonotypes. Some patients had persisting codominant clonotypes that could mask small clones.

The sample consisted of peripheral blood mononuclear cells. The chain couples TRBV2 to TRBJ1-5; no clear D gene. The sequence was collected from a woman aged 45-65 years with T-cell large granular lymphocyte leukemia. Some clones in this sample may be carry-over from other donors' samples. CDR3 sequence reads: CASSDSGSYQPQHF. The CDR3 DNA is TGTGCCAGCAGTGATTCGGGATCATATCAGCCCCAGCATTTT.